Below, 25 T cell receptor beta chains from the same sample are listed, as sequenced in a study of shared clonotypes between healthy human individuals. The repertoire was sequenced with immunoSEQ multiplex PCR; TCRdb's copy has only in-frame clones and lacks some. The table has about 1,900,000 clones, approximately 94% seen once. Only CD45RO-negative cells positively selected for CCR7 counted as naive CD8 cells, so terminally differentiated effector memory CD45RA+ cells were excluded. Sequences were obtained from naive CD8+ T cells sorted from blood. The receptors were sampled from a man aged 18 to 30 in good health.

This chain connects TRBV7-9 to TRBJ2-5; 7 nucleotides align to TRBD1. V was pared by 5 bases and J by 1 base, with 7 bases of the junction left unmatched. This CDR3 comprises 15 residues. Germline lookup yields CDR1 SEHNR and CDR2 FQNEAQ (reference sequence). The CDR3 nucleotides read TGTGCCAGCAGCGGCCCGAAGGGGGCCCAAGAGACCCAGTACTTC. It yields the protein CASSGPKGAQETQYF.

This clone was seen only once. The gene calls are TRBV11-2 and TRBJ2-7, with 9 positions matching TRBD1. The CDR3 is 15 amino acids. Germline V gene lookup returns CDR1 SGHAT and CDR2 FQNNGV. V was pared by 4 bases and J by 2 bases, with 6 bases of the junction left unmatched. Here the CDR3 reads CASSSTGQGTYEQYF. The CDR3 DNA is TGTGCCAGCAGCTCTACGGGACAGGGAACCTACGAGCAGTACTTC.

The CDR3 nucleotides are TGTGCCAGCAGTACCAATCGTCCCGGGACTAGCGGGTACGAGCAGTACTTC. Its translation: CASSTNRPGTSGYEQYF. The chain joins TRBV27 to TRBJ2-7, with TRBD2 identical over 12 bases. V gave up 5 bases and J gave up 4 bases; unmatched junction bases: 12. Germline CDR1 MNHEY, CDR2 SMNVEV (reference sequence). The CDR3 contains 17 residues.

In nucleotides, the CDR3 is TGCGCCAGCAGCCAAGGTCAGGGAGATACGCAGTATTTT. This codes for CASSQGQGDTQYF. This rearrangement joins TRBV4-3 to TRBJ2-3; D is possibly TRBD1 (5 bases). Germline loops: CDR1 LGHNA, CDR2 YSLEER. This CDR3 is built from 13 residues. The germline V and J ends were trimmed by 1 base and 5 bases, with 7 bases remaining between them.

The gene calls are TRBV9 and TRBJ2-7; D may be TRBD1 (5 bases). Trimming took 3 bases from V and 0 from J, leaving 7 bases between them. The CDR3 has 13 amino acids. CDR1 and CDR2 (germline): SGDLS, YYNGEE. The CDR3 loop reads CASSAGFSYEQYF. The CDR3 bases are TGTGCCAGCAGCGCAGGGTTCTCCTACGAGCAGTACTTC.

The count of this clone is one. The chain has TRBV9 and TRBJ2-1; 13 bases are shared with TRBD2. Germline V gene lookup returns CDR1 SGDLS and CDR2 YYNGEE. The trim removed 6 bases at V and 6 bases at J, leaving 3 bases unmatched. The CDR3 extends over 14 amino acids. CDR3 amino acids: CASTGTSGANEQFF. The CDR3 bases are TGTGCCAGCACCGGGACTAGCGGGGCCAATGAGCAGTTCTTC.

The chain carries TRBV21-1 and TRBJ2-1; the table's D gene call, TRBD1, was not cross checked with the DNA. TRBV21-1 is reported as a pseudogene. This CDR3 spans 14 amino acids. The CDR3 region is CARQGSSDYNEQFF. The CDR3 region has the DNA TGTGCCAGACAGGGAAGCTCTGACTACAATGAGCAGTTCTTC.

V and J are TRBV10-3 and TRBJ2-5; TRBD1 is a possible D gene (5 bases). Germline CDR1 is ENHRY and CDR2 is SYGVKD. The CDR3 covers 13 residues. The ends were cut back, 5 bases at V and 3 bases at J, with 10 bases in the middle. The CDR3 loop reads CAISTGLEETQYF. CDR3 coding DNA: TGTGCCATCAGTACAGGTTTGGAAGAGACCCAGTACTTC.

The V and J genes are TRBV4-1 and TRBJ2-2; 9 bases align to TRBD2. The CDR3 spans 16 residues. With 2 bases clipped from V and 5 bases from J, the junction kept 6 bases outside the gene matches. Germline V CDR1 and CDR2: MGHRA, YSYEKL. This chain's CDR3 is CASSQFSGSDTGELFF. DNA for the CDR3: TGCGCCAGCAGCCAATTTAGCGGGAGCGATACCGGGGAGCTGTTTTTT.

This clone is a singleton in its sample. The CDR3 reads CSADQLIPRGNYGYTF. The CDR3 DNA reads TGCAGCGCCGACCAGTTAATACCCAGGGGGAACTATGGCTACACCTTC. The V call is TRBV29-1, the J call TRBJ1-2, with TRBD1 matching over 7 bases. The V and J ends lost 7 bases and 2 bases, in that order; junction bases with no gene match: 16. The CDR3 is 16 residues long. Germline lookup yields CDR1 SQVTM and CDR2 ANQGSEA.

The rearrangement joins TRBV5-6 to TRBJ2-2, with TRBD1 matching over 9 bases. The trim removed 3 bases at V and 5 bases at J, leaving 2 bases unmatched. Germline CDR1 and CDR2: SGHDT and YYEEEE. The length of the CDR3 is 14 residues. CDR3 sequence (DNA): TGTGCCAGCAGCTGGGGACAGGGAACCGGGGAGCTGTTTTTT. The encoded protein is CASSWGQGTGELFF.

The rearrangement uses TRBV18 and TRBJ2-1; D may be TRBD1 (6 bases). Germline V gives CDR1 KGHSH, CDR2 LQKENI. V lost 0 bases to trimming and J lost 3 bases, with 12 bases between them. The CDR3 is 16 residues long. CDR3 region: CASSPPPDSLYNEQFF. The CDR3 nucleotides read TGTGCCAGCTCACCACCTCCGGACAGCCTCTACAATGAGCAGTTCTTC.

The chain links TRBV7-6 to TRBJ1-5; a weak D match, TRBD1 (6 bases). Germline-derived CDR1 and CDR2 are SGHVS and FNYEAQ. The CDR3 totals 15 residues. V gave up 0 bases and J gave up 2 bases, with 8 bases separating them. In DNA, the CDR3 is TGTGCCAGCAGCTTAGCGGCAGGGGGCAATCAGCCCCAGCATTTT. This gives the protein CASSLAAGGNQPQHF.

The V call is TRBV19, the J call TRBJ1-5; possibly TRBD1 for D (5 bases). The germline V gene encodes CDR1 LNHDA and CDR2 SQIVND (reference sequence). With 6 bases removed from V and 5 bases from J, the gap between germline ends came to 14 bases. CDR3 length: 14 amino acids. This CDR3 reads CASSARAYDQPQHF. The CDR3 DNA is TGTGCCAGTAGCGCCAGGGCGTATGATCAGCCCCAGCATTTT.

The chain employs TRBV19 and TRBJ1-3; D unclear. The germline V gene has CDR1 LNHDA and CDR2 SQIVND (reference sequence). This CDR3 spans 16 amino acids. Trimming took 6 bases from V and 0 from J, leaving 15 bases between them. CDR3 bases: TGTGCCAGTAGCTATTTACCTTTTAGCTCTGGAAACACCATATATTTT. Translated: CASSYLPFSSGNTIYF.

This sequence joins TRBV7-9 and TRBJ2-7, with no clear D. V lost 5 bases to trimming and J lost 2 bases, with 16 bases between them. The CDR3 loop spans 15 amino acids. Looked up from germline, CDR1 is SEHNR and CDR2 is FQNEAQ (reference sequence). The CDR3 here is CASSAPDPNPYEQYF. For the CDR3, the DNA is TGTGCCAGCAGCGCCCCGGATCCTAATCCCTACGAGCAGTACTTC.

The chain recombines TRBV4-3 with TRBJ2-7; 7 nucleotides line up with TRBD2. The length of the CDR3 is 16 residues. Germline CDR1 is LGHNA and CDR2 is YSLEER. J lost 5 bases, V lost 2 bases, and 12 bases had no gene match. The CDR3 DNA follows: TGCGCCAGCAGCCAAAACCACGCGGGAGAATCCCACGAGCAGTACTTC. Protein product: CASSQNHAGESHEQYF.

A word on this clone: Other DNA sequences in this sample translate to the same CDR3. CDR3 bases: TGTGCCAGTAGTATTGCTGGGGACTATGGCTACACCTTC. The encoded protein is CASSIAGDYGYTF. This chain connects TRBV19 to TRBJ1-2; D is unresolved. The V end was cut by 3 bases, the J end by 3 bases, with 8 bases between. The CDR3 runs to 13 residues. Looked up from germline, CDR1 is LNHDA and CDR2 is SQIVND (reference sequence).

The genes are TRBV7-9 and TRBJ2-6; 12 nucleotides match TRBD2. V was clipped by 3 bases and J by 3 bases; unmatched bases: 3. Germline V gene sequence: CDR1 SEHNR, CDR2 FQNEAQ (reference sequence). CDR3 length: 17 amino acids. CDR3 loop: CASSLTSGGDGANVLTF. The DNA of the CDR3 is TGTGCCAGCAGCTTGACTAGCGGGGGAGATGGGGCCAACGTCCTGACTTTC.

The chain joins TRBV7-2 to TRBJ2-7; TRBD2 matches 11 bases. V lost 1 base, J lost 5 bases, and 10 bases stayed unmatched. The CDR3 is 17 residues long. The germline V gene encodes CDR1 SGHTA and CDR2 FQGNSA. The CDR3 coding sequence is TGTGCCAGCAGCTTAGGGGTAGCGGGAGGGCCCGGGGACGAGCAGTACTTC. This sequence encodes CASSLGVAGGPGDEQYF.

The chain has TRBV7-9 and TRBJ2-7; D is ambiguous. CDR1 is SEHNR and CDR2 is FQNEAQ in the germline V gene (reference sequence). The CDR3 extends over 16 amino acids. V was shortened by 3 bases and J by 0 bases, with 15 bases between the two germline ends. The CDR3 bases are TGTGCCAGCAGCTTGGCAACAGTCGGTAGCTCCTACGAGCAGTACTTC. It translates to CASSLATVGSSYEQYF.

CDR3 region: CASSQEAGVNTEAFF. The CDR3 region has the DNA TGCGCCAGCAGCCAAGAAGCAGGAGTGAACACTGAAGCTTTCTTT. The chain employs TRBV4-1 and TRBJ1-1; unclear D gene. V was clipped by 0 bases and J by 0 bases, with 8 bases between them. This CDR3 has 15 residues. Germline loops: CDR1 MGHRA, CDR2 YSYEKL.

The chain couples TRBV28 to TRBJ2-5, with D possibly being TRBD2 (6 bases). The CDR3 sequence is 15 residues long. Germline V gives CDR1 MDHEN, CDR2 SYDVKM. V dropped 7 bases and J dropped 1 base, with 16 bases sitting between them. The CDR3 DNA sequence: TGTGCCAGCACCACACTAGCTGAGGGCCAAGAGACCCAGTACTTC. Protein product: CASTTLAEGQETQYF.

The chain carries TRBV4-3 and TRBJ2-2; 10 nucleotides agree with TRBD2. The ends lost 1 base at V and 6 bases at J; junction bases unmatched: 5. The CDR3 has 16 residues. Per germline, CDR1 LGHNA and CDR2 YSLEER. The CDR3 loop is CASSQGLAGVAGELFF. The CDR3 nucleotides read TGCGCCAGCAGCCAAGGCCTAGCGGGAGTGGCCGGGGAGCTGTTTTTT.

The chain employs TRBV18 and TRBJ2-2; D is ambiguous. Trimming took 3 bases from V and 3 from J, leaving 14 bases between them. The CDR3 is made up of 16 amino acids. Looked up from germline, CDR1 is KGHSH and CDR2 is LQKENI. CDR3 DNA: TGTGCCAGCTCACCCTACGACCTCCTCGACACCGGGGAGCTGTTTTTT. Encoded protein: CASSPYDLLDTGELFF. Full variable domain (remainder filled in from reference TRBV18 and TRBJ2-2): NAGVMQNPRHLVRRRGQEARLRCSPMKGHSHVYWYRQLPEEGLKFMVYLQKENIIDESGMPKERFSAEFPKEGPSILRIQQVVRGDSAAYFCASSPYDLLDTGELFFGEGSRLTVL.